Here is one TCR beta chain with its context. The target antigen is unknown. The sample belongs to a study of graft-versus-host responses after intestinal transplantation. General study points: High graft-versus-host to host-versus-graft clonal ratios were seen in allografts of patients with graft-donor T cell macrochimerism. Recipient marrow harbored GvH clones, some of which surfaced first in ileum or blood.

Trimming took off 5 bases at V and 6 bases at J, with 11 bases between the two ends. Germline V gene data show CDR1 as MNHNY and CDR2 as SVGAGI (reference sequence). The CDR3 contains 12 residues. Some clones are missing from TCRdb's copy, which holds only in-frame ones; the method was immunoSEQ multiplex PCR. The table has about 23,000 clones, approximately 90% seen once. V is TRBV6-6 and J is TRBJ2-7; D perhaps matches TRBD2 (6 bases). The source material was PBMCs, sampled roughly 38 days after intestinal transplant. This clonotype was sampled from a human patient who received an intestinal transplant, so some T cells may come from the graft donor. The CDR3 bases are TGTGCCAGCAGTCTCGTCGGGGGCGAGCAGTACTTC. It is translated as CASSLVGGEQYF.